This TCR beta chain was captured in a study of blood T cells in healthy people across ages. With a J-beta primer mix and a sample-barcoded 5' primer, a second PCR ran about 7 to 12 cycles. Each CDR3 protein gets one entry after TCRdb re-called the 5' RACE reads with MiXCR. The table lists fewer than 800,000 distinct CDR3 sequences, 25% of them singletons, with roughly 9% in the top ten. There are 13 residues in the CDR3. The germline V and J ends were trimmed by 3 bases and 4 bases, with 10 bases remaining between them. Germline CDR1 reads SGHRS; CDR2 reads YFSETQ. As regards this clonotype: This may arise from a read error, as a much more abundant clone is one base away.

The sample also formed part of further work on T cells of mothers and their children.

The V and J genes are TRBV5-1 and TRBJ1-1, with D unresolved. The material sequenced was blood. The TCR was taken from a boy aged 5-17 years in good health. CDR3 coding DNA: TGCGCCAGCAGCTGGGGAGGGTCCACTGAAGCTTTCTTT. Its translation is CASSWGGSTEAFF.